This section outlines one T cell receptor beta chain sequence together with its context. It lacks a known antigen. The input lacks base qualities; no much larger clone sits a single base away. The sample comes from a study of blood T cell repertoires in COVID-19 (dated by TCRdb to about 2020). The study in broad terms: Collaborator samples came from the United States, Italy and Spain and covered acute and convalescent phases of COVID-19. Subjects who had been exposed to COVID-19, were actively infected with it, or had recovered from it provided the deeply sampled blood TCRbeta repertoires that made up the dataset. The repertoires were released in a freely available public database meant as a resource for research on the immune response to SARS-CoV-2. A de-identified subject ID, COVID-19 status, age in years and sex were almost always included in the sample metadata. Where HLA class I and class II types were available, the types were taken from metadata supplied by the sample provider, not from assay-based typing. The prospective study material was composed of cDNA or gDNA derived from T cells, B-cell-depleted T cells, or PBMCs. Samples came from the ongoing ImmuneRACE study (first 160 participants) plus 1,254 subjects from 6 global collaborators. Here is what the overall study found, with its caveats: The amount of clinical and demographic metadata varied by source and participant and was provided uncurated.

Participants in the prospective study were aged about 18 to 95 years, lived in 20 to 25 United States geographic areas, and enrolled through a virtual design. In the prospective study, participants were assigned to cohorts based on the clinical history participants reported in a screening survey and a study questionnaire. ImmuneRACE Cohort 3 recovered participants were defined by two consecutive negative NP/OP PCR tests, healthcare professional clearance, or symptom resolution. In the prospective study, whole blood, serum and a nasopharyngeal or oropharyngeal swab were collected from each participant by mobile phlebotomists. Additional blood draws and questionnaires over a 2-month period could optionally be provided by prospective study participants. Prospective study blood samples were shipped either frozen or at room temperature before DNA extraction. The immunoSEQ Assay, a bias-controlled multiplex PCR, was used to amplify TCRbeta CDR3 regions from genomic DNA. The authors' analysis ran thus. The number of nucleated cells in each sample was estimated by amplification of reference gene primers within the assay. To quantify the absolute abundance of each unique TCRbeta CDR3 rearrangement, sequence reads were collapsed and filtered. For each sample, productive Simpson clonality was calculated by taking the square root of Simpson's diversity index across productive rearrangements. TCRdb carries this immuneACCESS record with in-frame sequences only. Its versions omit some clonotypes, under half of them owing to an unresolved V gene in the studies checked, with the rest unexplained. V, J and clone size derive from that table, while D and trimming were established from the DNA sequence. The table for this sample lists some 490,000 clones; about 85% of them were counted only once. The ten largest clones take up around 8% of the sample.

The germline V gene encodes CDR1 MNHEY and CDR2 SVGAGI. From the cysteine up to the phenylalanine, the CDR3 has a length of 15 residues. Only CDR3 DNA is held: 45 bases, read in frame from base 1. V is pared back by 0 bases and J by 3 bases, with 9 bases lying between the germline termini. This sequence was found in a woman between 55 and 75 years old who had recovered from COVID-19. The chain joins TRBV6-5 to TRBJ1-5; a tentative D call is TRBD1 (6 bases match). Sequencing used PBMCs or T cells enriched from blood (not recorded which). The base sequence is TGTGCCAGCAGTTACTCGAGGGGGAACAATCAGCCCCAGCATTTT. The resulting protein is CASSYSRGNNQPQHF.